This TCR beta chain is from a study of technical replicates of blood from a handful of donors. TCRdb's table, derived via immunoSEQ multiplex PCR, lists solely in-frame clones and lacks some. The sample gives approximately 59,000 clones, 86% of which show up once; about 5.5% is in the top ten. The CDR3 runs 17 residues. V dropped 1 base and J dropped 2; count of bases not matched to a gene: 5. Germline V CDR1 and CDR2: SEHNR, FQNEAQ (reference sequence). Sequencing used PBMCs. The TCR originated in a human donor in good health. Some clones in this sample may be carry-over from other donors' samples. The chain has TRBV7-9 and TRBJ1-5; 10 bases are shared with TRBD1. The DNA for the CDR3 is TGTGCCAGCAGCTTAGGACAGGGGGCGGGTGGCAATCAGCCCCAGCATTTT. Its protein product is CASSLGQGAGGNQPQHF.